The entry below gives a single T cell receptor beta chain sequence along with its context. The sample belongs to a study of blood T cell repertoires in COVID-19. This CDR3 spans 16 amino acids. V lost 1 base to trimming and J lost 0 bases, with 13 bases between them. CDR1 is SGHTA and CDR2 is FQGNSA in the germline V gene. Under the authors' procedure: Amplification with reference gene primers provided the estimates of nucleated cell counts. The assay was immunoSEQ multiplex PCR, and TCRdb's table has in-frame clones only and misses some. The DNA was the basis for D and trimming; V, J and clone size are from that table. The data show over 65,000 clones, with approximately 86% seen just once and roughly 12% held by the top ten.

The chain is built from TRBV7-2 and TRBJ2-7; tentative D call: TRBD2 (5 bases). The sequence was obtained from a human donor in a cohort sampled during active COVID-19. The sequenced material came from peripheral blood. The CDR3 protein is CASSLVGRAGSYEQYF. CDR3 in DNA: TGTGCCAGCAGCTTAGTTGGGCGGGCCGGCTCCTACGAGCAGTACTTC.